This T cell receptor beta chain stems from a study of a mutant IDH1 vaccine in newly diagnosed glioma. About the research overall: Eight vaccine doses were administered to patients at weeks 1, 3, 5, 7, 11, 15, 19 and 23. Either 4-6 weeks after radiotherapy alone or alongside temozolomide, vaccination was begun. Earlier therapy was either radiotherapy, temozolomide, or both, and most got both.

With respect to this clone: Its specificity is unknown.

Time point defined: week 5, during vaccination. The vaccine gave 300 ug of a 20-mer mutant IDH1 peptide subcutaneously per dose. Newly diagnosed WHO grade 3 or 4 IDH1-mutant, ATRX-lost astrocytomas were identified in the donors. V gave up 5 bases and J gave up 4 bases, with 12 bases separating them. The CDR3 spans 13 residues. Looked up from germline, CDR1 is SGHTA and CDR2 is FQGNSA. Libraries were prepared by immunoSEQ multiplex PCR; TCRdb keeps only in-frame clonotypes and omits some of them. This sample has over 35,000 clones, with about 89% found just once. This sequence joins TRBV7-2 and TRBJ2-7; D is perhaps TRBD2 (5 bases). This clonotype was obtained from a man in his forties or fifties with glioma. Sequencing used PBMCs, obtained from a glioma patient whose treatment included an IDH1 peptide vaccine. For the CDR3, the DNA is TGTGCCAGCAGCGCCCCGGGCGGGTACGAGCAGTACTTC. This codes for CASSAPGGYEQYF.